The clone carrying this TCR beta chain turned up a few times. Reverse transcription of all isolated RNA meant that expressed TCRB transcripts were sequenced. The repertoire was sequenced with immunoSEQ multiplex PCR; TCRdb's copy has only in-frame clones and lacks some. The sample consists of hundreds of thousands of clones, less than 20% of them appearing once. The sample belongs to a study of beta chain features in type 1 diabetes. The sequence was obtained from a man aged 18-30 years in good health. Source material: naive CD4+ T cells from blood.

CDR3 region: CASVGQGREAFF. As DNA, the CDR3 is TGTGCCAGCGTAGGACAGGGGAGAGAAGCTTTCTTT. The genes are TRBV6-5 and TRBJ1-1; TRBD1 matches at 9 bases. Germline values: CDR1 MNHEY, CDR2 SVGAGI. The ends lost 8 bases at V and 8 bases at J; junction bases unmatched: 6. CDR3 length: 12 amino acids.